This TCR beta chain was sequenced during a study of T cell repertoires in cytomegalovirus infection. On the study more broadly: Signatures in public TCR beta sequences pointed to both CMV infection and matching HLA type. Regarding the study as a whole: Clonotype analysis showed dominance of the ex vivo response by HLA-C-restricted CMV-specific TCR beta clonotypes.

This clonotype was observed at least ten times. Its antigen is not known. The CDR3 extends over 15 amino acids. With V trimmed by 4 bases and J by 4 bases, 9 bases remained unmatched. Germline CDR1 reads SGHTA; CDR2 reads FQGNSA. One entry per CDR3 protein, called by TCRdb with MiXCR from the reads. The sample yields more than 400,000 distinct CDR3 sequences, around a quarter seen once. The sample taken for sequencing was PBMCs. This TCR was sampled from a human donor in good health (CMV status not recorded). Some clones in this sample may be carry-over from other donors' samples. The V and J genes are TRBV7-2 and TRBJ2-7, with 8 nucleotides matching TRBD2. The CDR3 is CASSSRGGRGYEQYF. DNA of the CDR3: TGTGCCAGCAGCTCTCGGGGGGGGAGAGGATACGAGCAGTACTTC.